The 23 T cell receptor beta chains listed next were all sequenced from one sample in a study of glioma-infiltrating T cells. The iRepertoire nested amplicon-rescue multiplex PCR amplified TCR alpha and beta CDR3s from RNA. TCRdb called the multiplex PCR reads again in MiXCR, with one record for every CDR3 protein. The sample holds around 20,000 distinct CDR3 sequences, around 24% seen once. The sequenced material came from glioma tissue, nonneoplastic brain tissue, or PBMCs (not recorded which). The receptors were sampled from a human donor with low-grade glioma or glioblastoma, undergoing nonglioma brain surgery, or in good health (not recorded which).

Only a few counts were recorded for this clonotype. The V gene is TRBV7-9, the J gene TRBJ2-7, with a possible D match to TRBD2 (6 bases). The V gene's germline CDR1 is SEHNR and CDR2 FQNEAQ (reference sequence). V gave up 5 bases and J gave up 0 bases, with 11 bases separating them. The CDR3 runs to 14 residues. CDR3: CASSAQRVSYEQYF. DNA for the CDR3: TGTGCCAGCAGCGCCCAGCGGGTCTCCTACGAGCAGTACTTC.

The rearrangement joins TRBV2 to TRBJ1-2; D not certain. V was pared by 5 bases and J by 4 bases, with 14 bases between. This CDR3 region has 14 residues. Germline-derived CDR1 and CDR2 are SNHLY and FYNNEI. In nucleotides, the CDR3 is TGTGCCAGCAGTCCCCAAGACATCCTCTATGGCTACACCTTC. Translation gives CASSPQDILYGYTF. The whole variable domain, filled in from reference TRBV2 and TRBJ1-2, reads EPEVTQTPSHQVTQMGQEVILRCVPISNHLYFYWYRQILGQKVEFLVSFYNNEISEKSEIFDDQFSVERPDGSNFTLKIRSTKLEDSAMYFCASSPQDILYGYTFGSGTRLTVV.

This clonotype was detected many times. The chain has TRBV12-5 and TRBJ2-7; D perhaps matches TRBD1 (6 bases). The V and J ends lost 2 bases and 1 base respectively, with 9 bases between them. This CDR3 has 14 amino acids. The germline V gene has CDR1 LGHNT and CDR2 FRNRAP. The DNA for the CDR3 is TGTGCTAGTGGTTTGACAGGGTATTCCTACGAGCAGTACTTC. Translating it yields CASGLTGYSYEQYF.

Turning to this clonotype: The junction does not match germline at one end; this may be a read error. This CDR3 reads CASSLWPSQYEQFF. CDR3 DNA sequence: TGTGCCAGCAGCTTGTGGCCTTCGCAATATGAGCAGTTCTTT. This sequence joins TRBV6-2 or TRBV6-3 and TRBJ2-1; D gene unclear. Germline-derived CDR1 and CDR2 are MNHEY and SVGEGT. The CDR3 contains 14 residues.

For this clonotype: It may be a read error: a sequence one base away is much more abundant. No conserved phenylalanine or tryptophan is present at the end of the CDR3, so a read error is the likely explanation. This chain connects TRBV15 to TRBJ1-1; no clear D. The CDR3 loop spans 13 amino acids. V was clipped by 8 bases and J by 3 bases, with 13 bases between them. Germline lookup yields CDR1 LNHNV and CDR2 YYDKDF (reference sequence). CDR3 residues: CATAGSLDTEAFL. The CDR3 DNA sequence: TGTGCCACCGCCGGTTCTTTGGACACTGAAGCTTTCCTT.

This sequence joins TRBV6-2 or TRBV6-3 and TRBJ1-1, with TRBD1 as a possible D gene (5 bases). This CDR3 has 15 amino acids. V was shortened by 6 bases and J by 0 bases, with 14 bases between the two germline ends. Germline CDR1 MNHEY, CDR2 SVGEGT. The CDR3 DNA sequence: TGTGCCAGCAGAAGAAGACAGTCCATGAACACTGAAGCTTTCTTT. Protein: CASRRRQSMNTEAFF.

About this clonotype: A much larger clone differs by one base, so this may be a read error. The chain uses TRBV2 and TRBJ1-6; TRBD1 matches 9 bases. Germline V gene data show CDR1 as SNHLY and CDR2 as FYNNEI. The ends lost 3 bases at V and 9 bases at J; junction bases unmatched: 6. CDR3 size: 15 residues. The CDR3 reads CASSDWTGVGSPLHF. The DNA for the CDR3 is TGTGCCAGCAGTGATTGGACAGGGGTGGGTTCACCCCTCCACTTT.

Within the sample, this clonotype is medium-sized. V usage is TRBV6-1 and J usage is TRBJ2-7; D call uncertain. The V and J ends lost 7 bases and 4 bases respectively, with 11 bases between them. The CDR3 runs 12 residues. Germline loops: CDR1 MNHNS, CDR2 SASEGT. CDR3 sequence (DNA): TGTGCCAGCACAGTCGAAAGGTACGAGCAGTACTTC. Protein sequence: CASTVERYEQYF.

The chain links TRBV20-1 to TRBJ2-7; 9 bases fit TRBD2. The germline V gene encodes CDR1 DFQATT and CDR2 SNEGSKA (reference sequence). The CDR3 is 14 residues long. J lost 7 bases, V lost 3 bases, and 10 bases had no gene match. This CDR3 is CSASRRGGYSEQYF. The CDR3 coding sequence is TGCAGTGCTAGCAGGCGGGGGGGCTACAGTGAGCAGTACTTC.

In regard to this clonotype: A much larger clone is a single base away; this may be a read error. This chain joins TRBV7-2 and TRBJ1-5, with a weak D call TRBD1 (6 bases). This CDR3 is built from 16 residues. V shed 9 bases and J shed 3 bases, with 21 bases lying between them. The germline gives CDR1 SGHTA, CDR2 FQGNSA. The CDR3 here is CARSSQPQGHNQPQHF. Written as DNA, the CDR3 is TGTGCCAGAAGTTCCCAGCCCCAGGGGCACAATCAGCCCCAGCATTTT.

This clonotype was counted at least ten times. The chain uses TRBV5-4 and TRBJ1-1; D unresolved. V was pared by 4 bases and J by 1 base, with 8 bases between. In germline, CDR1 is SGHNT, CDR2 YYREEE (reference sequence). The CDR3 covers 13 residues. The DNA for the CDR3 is TGTGCCAGCAGCGTCCCAGGGAACACTGAAGCTTTCTTT. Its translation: CASSVPGNTEAFF.

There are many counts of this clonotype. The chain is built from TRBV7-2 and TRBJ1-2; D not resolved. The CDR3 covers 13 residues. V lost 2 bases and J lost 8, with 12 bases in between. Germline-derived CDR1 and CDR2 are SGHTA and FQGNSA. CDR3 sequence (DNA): TGTGCCAGCAGCTTAAAACTCGGGGTCGGCTACACCTTC. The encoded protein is CASSLKLGVGYTF.

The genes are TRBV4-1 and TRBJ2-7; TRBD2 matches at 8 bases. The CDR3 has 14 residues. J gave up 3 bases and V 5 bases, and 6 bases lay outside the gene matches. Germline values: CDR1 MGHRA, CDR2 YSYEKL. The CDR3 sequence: CASSDGRGFYEQYF. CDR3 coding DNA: TGCGCCAGCAGCGACGGGAGGGGGTTCTACGAGCAGTACTTC.

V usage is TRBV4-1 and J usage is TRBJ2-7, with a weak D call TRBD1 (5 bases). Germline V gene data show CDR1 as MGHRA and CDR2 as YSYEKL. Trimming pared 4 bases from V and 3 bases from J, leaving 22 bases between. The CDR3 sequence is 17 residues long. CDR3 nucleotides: TGCGCCAGCAGCCGACACACCAGGGTTGGGGCCAACTACGAGCAGTACTTC. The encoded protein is CASSRHTRVGANYEQYF.

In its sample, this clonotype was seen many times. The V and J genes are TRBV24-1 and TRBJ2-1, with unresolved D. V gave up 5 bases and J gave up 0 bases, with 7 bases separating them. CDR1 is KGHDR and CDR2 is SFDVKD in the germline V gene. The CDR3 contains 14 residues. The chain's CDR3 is CATSGPSSYNEQFF. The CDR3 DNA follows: TGTGCCACCAGTGGCCCCAGCTCCTACAATGAGCAGTTCTTC.

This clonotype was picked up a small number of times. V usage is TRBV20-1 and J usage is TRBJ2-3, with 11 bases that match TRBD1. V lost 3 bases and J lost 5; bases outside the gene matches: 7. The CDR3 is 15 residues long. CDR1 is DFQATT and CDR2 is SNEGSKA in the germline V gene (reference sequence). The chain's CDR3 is CSARVGQGAGDTQYF. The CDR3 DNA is TGCAGTGCTAGGGTCGGACAGGGGGCCGGAGATACGCAGTATTTT.

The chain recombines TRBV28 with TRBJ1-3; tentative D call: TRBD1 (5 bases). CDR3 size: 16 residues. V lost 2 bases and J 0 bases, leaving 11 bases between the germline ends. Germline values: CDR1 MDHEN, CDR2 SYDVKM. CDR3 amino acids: CASSLVRDFSGNTIYF. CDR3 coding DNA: TGTGCCAGCAGTTTAGTCCGGGACTTCTCTGGAAACACCATATATTTT.

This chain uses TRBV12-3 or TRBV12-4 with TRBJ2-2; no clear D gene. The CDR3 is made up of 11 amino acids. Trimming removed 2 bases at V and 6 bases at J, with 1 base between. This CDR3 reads CASSLSGELFF. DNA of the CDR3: TGTGCCAGCAGTTTATCCGGGGAGCTGTTTTTT.

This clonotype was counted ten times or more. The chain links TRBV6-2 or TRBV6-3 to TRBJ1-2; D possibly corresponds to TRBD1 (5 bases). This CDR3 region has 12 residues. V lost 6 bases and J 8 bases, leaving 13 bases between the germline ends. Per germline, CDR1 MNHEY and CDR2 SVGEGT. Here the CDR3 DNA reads TGTGCCAGCAGCTACGGGGGTTACGGCTACACCTTC. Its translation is CASSYGGYGYTF.

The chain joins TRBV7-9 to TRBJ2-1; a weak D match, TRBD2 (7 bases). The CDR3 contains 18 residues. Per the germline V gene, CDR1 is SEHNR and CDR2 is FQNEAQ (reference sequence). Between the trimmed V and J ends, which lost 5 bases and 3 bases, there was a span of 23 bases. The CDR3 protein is CASSPSSGGAIFYNEQFF. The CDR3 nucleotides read TGTGCCAGCAGCCCCTCTAGTGGGGGGGCAATCTTCTACAATGAGCAGTTCTTC.

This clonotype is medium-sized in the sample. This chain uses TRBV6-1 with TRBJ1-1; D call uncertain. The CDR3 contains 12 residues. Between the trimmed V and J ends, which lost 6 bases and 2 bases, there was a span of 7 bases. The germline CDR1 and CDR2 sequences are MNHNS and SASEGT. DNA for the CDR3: TGTGCCAGCAGGGACCGCAACACTGAAGCTTTCTTT. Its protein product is CASRDRNTEAFF.

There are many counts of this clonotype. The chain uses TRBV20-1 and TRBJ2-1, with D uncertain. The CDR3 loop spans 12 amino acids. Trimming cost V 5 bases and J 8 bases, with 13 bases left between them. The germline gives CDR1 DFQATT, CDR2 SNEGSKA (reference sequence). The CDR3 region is CSAQPGMDEQFF. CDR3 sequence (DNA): TGCAGTGCTCAGCCCGGTATGGATGAGCAGTTCTTC.

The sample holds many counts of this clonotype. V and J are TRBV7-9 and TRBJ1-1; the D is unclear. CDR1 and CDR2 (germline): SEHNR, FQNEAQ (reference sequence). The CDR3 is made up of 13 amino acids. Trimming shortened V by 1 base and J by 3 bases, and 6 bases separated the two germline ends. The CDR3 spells CASSLVRDTEAFF. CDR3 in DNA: TGTGCCAGCAGCTTAGTAAGGGACACTGAAGCTTTCTTT.